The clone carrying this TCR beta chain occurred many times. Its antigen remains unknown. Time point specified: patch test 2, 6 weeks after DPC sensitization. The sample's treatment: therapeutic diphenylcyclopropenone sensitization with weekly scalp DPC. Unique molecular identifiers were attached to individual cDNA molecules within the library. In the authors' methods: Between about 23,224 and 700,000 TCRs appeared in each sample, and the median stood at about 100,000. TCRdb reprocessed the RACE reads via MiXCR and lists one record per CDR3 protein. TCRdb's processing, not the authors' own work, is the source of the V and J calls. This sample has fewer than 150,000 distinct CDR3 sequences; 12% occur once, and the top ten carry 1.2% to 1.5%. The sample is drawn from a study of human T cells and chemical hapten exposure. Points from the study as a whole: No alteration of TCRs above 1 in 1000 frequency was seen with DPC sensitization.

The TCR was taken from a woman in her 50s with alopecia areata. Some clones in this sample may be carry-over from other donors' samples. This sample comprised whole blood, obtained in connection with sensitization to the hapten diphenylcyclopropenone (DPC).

CDR3 protein: CASSLGTSGNLNTGELFF. The CDR3 bases are TGTGCCAGCAGCCTAGGGACTAGCGGGAATCTGAACACCGGGGAGCTGTTTTTT. V and J are TRBV5-4 and TRBJ2-2, with 13 bases fitting TRBD2. J was trimmed by 1 base and V by 4 bases; bases with no gene match: 7. Germline V gene sequence: CDR1 SGHNT, CDR2 YYREEE (reference sequence). CDR3 length equals 18 residues.